The sample holds many counts of the clone carrying this T cell receptor beta chain. The data were obtained in a study of CD8 T cells in ankylosing spondylitis. TCRdb processed the 5' RACE reads anew with MiXCR; each CDR3 protein has one entry. The sample lists under 300,000 distinct CDR3 sequences; around 10% were seen once. Germline V gene sequence: CDR1 MNHEY, CDR2 SMNVEV (reference sequence). V was shortened by 0 bases and J by 2 bases, with 9 bases between the two germline ends. CDR3 length equals 15 residues. This TCR was recovered from a male donor with ankylosing spondylitis or in good health (not recorded which). The chain recombines TRBV27 with TRBJ2-3; D is uncertain. The sample taken for sequencing was blood, either unsorted or a sorted T cell fraction (not recorded which). CDR3 DNA sequence: TGTGCCAGCAGTTTATCTGTCGGGTTCACAGATACGCAGTATTTT. Translation gives CASSLSVGFTDTQYF.